The 14 T cell receptor beta chains given below trace back to one sample, sequenced in a study of ipilimumab plus nivolumab after autologous stem cell transplantation. Generated by immunoSEQ multiplex PCR, the TCRdb table keeps only in-frame clones and is missing some. The sample lists approximately 16,000 clones, about four fifths seen once, with about 9.4% in the top ten. The sample consisted of PBMCs, taken in a trial of ipilimumab plus nivolumab as post-transplant consolidation. These receptor sequences come from a male donor with primary mediastinal lymphoma.

The chain has TRBV5-1 and TRBJ1-1; perhaps TRBD1 as D (5 bases). The CDR3 runs 15 residues. Germline values: CDR1 SGHRS, CDR2 YFSETQ. V lost 4 bases and J 0 bases, leaving 13 bases between the germline ends. The CDR3, as DNA: TGCGCCAGCAGCAACCAGGGAAGACTGAACACTGAAGCTTTCTTT. This gives the protein CASSNQGRLNTEAFF.

This clone was found a few times. V usage is TRBV2 and J usage is TRBJ1-2, with 11 positions matching TRBD1. Trimming cost V 4 bases and J 8 bases; bases outside gene matches: 3. Per the germline V gene, CDR1 is SNHLY and CDR2 is FYNNEI. This CDR3 contains 13 residues. The CDR3 here is CASSADRGQGYTF. The CDR3 region has the DNA TGTGCCAGCAGTGCGGACAGGGGGCAAGGCTACACCTTC.

The chain links TRBV9 to TRBJ2-5; D possibly matches TRBD1 or TRBD2 (5 bases each). Germline V gene lookup returns CDR1 SGDLS and CDR2 YYNGEE. V lost 4 bases, J lost 5 bases, and 12 bases lay in between. CDR3 length: 13 amino acids. The CDR3, as DNA: TGTGCCAGCAGCTGGGACCCCGTCGAGACCCAGTACTTC. Translating it yields CASSWDPVETQYF.

This clone was observed a few times. This chain uses TRBV6-5 with TRBJ2-7; TRBD1 might be the D (5 bases). V was pared by 0 bases and J by 5 bases, with 14 bases between. The CDR3 covers 15 residues. Germline CDR1 and CDR2: MNHEY and SVGAGI. This CDR3 is CASSYSGRLGDEQYF. The CDR3 DNA is TGTGCCAGCAGTTACTCCGGCAGGCTAGGGGACGAGCAGTACTTC.

The CDR3 DNA sequence: TGTGCCAGCAGCCCGCCCGGGGGGGGAAACGAGCCCCAGCATTTT. As protein: CASSPPGGGNEPQHF. The chain has TRBV11-3 and TRBJ1-5, with a weak D call TRBD1 (5 bases). The CDR3 is 15 residues long. Germline V CDR1 and CDR2: SGHNT, YENEEA. The V gene lost 5 bases and the J gene lost 8 bases, with 19 bases spanning the gap.

The chain joins TRBV14 to TRBJ1-2; D possibly corresponds to TRBD1 (5 bases). Between the trimmed V and J ends, which lost 4 bases and 12 bases, there was a span of 15 bases. CDR1 and CDR2 (germline): SGHDN, FVKESK. This CDR3 contains 12 residues. The CDR3 DNA sequence: TGTGCCAGCAGCCCGTCCGGGACTAGCCACACCTTC. Amino acids: CASSPSGTSHTF.

The chain joins TRBV7-6 to TRBJ1-1; 8 bases agree with TRBD1. The V segment lost 5 bases and the J segment 0 bases; nucleotides outside the gene matches: 5. The CDR3 extends over 15 amino acids. The germline gives CDR1 SGHVS, CDR2 FNYEAQ. The CDR3 DNA is TGTGCCAGCAGCCCCCGGACAGGGATGAACACTGAAGCTTTCTTT. It is translated as CASSPRTGMNTEAFF.

This clone was found once. V is TRBV2 and J is TRBJ2-1; 9 nucleotides match TRBD1. CDR3 length equals 15 residues. Germline lookup yields CDR1 SNHLY and CDR2 FYNNEI. V was pared by 4 bases and J by 0 bases, with 1 base of the junction left unmatched. In nucleotides, the CDR3 is TGTGCCAGCAGTGGGGACAGGGACTCCTACAATGAGCAGTTCTTC. Its protein product is CASSGDRDSYNEQFF.

This clone appeared a few times. This chain links TRBV6-1 with TRBJ2-3, with TRBD1 identical over 9 bases. V trimming: 2 bases; J trimming: 4 bases; junction bases outside the gene matches: 4. Germline V gene data show CDR1 as MNHNS and CDR2 as SASEGT. The CDR3 has 15 amino acids. CDR3 loop: CASSEHRTGADTQYF. CDR3 nucleotides: TGTGCCAGCAGTGAACATCGGACAGGGGCAGATACGCAGTATTTT.

The chain links TRBV28 to TRBJ2-7; the match to TRBD1 covers 7 bases. This CDR3 spans 11 amino acids. V dropped 5 bases and J dropped 5; count of bases not matched to a gene: 0. CDR1 and CDR2 (germline): MDHEN, SYDVKM. As DNA, the CDR3 is TGTGCCAGCAGTGACAGGGACGAGCAGTACTTC. Its protein is CASSDRDEQYF. The full variable domain, rest sourced from reference TRBV28 and TRBJ2-7, is DVKVTQSSRYLVKRTGEKVFLECVQDMDHENMFWYRQDPGLGLRLIYFSYDVKMKEKGDIPEGYSVSREKKERFSLILESASTNQTSMYLCASSDRDEQYFGPGTRLTVT.

The rearrangement links TRBV7-9 to TRBJ2-2, with D possibly being TRBD1 or TRBD2 (6 bases each). This CDR3 is 16 amino acids long. Between the trimmed V and J ends, which lost 2 bases and 1 base, there was a span of 11 bases. Germline CDR1 reads SEHNR; CDR2 reads FQNEAQ (reference sequence). The CDR3 is CASSLKQGGNTGELFF. As DNA, the CDR3 is TGTGCCAGCAGCTTAAAACAGGGAGGGAACACCGGGGAGCTGTTTTTT.

J is TRBJ1-3 and V is TRBV6-5; 7 positions agree with TRBD1. The V and J ends lost 2 bases and 0 bases, in that order; junction bases with no gene match: 4. This CDR3 has 16 amino acids. Germline V gene lookup returns CDR1 MNHEY and CDR2 SVGAGI. CDR3 nucleotide sequence: TGTGCCAGCAGTTACCCGGCAGGGGGCTCTGGAAACACCATATATTTT. Translating it yields CASSYPAGGSGNTIYF.

The J gene is TRBJ2-1, the V gene TRBV2; TRBD1 agrees at 9 bases. This CDR3 region has 16 residues. In germline, CDR1 is SNHLY, CDR2 FYNNEI. With 4 bases clipped from V and 8 bases from J, the junction kept 12 bases outside the gene matches. CDR3 nucleotides: TGTGCCAGCAGTGGCCGGACAGGGGATGGGGGCGATGAGCAGTTCTTC. Translation: CASSGRTGDGGDEQFF.

CDR3 nucleotide sequence: TGTGCCAGCAGCTTCGGAACAGGGGGACCTAACTATGGCTACACCTTC. This gives the protein CASSFGTGGPNYGYTF. This chain links TRBV7-9 with TRBJ1-2; 8 bases are a match to TRBD1. The CDR3 spans 16 residues. Germline CDR1 and CDR2: SEHNR and FQNEAQ (reference sequence). The V gene end was trimmed by 3 bases and the J gene end by 0 bases; junction bases not matched to a gene: 6. The full variable domain, its missing parts supplied by reference TRBV7-9 and TRBJ1-2, is DTGVSQNPRHKITKRGQNVTFRCDPISEHNRLYWYRQTLGQGPEFLTYFQNEAQLEKSRLLSDRFSAERPKGSFSTLEIQRTEQGDSAMYLCASSFGTGGPNYGYTFGSGTRLTVV.